The 24 T cell receptor beta chains reported below all come from one sample, sequenced in a study of T-cell reconstitution after alpha-beta-depleted transplantation in children. TCRbeta library preparation incorporated unique molecular identifiers. TCRdb processed the PCR reads anew with MiXCR; each CDR3 protein has one entry. The data contain roughly 500,000 distinct CDR3 sequences, approximately 32% of them singletons. The sequencing here drew on PBMCs from the stem cell graft donor, taken from the stem cell graft. These receptors originate from a human donor who donated a stem cell graft to a child with aplastic anemia.

The chain joins TRBV7-3 to TRBJ2-7; D is unclear. V lost 3 bases to trimming and J lost 3 bases, with 9 bases between them. CDR3 size: 13 residues. Germline CDR1 is SGHTA and CDR2 is FQGTGA. The CDR3, as DNA: TGTGCCAGCAGCTTTTACAAGGGCTACGAGCAGTACTTC. It yields the protein CASSFYKGYEQYF. Full variable domain (missing parts from reference TRBV7-3 and TRBJ2-7): GAGVSQTPSNKVTEKGKYVELRCDPISGHTALYWYRQSLGQGPEFLIYFQGTGAADDSGLPNDRFFAVRPEGSVSTLKIQRTERGDSAVYLCASSFYKGYEQYFGPGTRLTVT.

This clonotype was detected only once. The rearrangement joins TRBV11-2 to TRBJ2-1; possible D gene TRBD1, 5 bases. V lost 5 bases to trimming and J lost 3 bases, with 23 bases between them. The CDR3 loop spans 18 amino acids. Germline V CDR1 and CDR2: SGHAT, FQNNGV. The CDR3 DNA follows: TGTGCCAGCAGCGAATCGACGACAGATTGGCACCTCTACAATGAGCAGTTCTTC. Amino acid sequence: CASSESTTDWHLYNEQFF.

In its sample, this clonotype was seen a few times. The chain carries TRBV29-1 and TRBJ1-2; D unclear. CDR3 size: 11 residues. CDR1 and CDR2 from the germline V gene are SQVTM and ANQGSEA. The V gene lost 5 bases and the J gene lost 8 bases, with 12 bases spanning the gap. Here the CDR3 DNA reads TGCAGCGTTACCTCCGTTCTCGGCTACACCTTC. Its translation is CSVTSVLGYTF.

The sample holds a few counts of this clonotype. The chain carries TRBV19 and TRBJ2-7; D gene uncertain. The CDR3 has 14 residues. Germline V gives CDR1 LNHDA, CDR2 SQIVND (reference sequence). The ends were cut back, 3 bases at V and 2 bases at J, with 11 bases in the middle. CDR3 region: CASSIPDGTYEQYF. The CDR3 nucleotides read TGTGCCAGTAGTATCCCGGACGGTACCTACGAGCAGTACTTC.

In its sample, this clonotype was seen a few times. The rearrangement joins TRBV27 to TRBJ2-3; TRBD2 might be the D (5 bases). V was cut by 2 bases and J by 2 bases, with 8 bases left in between. CDR1 is MNHEY, CDR2 SMNVEV, per germline (reference sequence). The CDR3 has 14 amino acids. The CDR3 DNA reads TGTGCCAGCAGTTTAAAGCGGCACACAGATACGCAGTATTTT. Encoded protein: CASSLKRHTDTQYF.

V is TRBV4-1 and J is TRBJ2-3, with 9 bases that match TRBD1. Germline-derived CDR1 and CDR2 are MGHRA and YSYEKL. Trimming cost V 4 bases and J 1 base; bases outside gene matches: 3. This CDR3 region has 15 residues. CDR3 bases: TGCGCCAGCAGCCTTTGGGACAGGGGCACAGATACGCAGTATTTT. It is translated as CASSLWDRGTDTQYF.

The table lists this clonotype with a few counts. The J gene is TRBJ2-1, the V gene TRBV5-1, with 8 bases matching TRBD2. J lost 8 bases, V lost 5 bases, and 3 bases had no gene match. The CDR3 extends over 12 amino acids. Germline V gene sequence: CDR1 SGHRS, CDR2 YFSETQ. CDR3 in DNA: TGCGCCAGCAGGGGGACTAGTGATGAGCAGTTCTTC. It is translated as CASRGTSDEQFF.

This clonotype has a count of ten or more. A junction end diverges from the germline sequence, so it may reflect a read error. This chain connects TRBV5-6 to TRBJ2-1; the D gene is possibly TRBD2 (5 bases). CDR3 length: 11 residues. Germline V gene data show CDR1 as SGHDT and CDR2 as YYEEEE. CDR3 loop: CASSLAGEQFF. DNA of the CDR3: TGCGCCAGCAGCTTGGCGGGTGAGCAGTTCTTC.

This clonotype came up a few times. The chain uses TRBV7-6 and TRBJ2-1; 12 positions match TRBD2. V gave up 4 bases and J gave up 9 bases; unmatched junction bases: 4. Looked up from germline, CDR1 is SGHVS and CDR2 is FNYEAQ. The CDR3 loop spans 14 amino acids. CDR3 DNA: TGTGCCAGCAGCTCGACTAGCGGGAGCAGTGAGCAGTTCTTC. Translation gives CASSSTSGSSEQFF.

The V and J genes are TRBV15 and TRBJ2-4; D is possibly TRBD1 (5 bases). Per the germline V gene, CDR1 is LNHNV and CDR2 is YYDKDF (reference sequence). The V and J ends lost 3 bases and 2 bases respectively, with 14 bases between them. The CDR3 consists of 16 residues. CDR3 in amino acids: CATSRQGRETKNIQYF. The CDR3 DNA sequence: TGTGCCACCAGCAGGCAGGGAAGAGAAACCAAAAACATTCAGTACTTC.

The chain is built from TRBV20-1 and TRBJ1-2; 7 positions match TRBD1. The ends lost 6 bases at V and 7 bases at J; junction bases unmatched: 14. The CDR3 extends over 14 amino acids. Germline V gives CDR1 DFQATT, CDR2 SNEGSKA (reference sequence). CDR3 nucleotides: TGCAGTGCCCACAGGGCAGGGGGTATGGGTGGCTACACCTTC. Translated, it gives CSAHRAGGMGGYTF.

The V call is TRBV28, the J call TRBJ2-1; tentatively, D is TRBD1 (6 bases). Trimming stripped 1 base from V and 9 bases from J, with 16 bases between. This CDR3 contains 15 residues. Germline CDR1 reads MDHEN; CDR2 reads SYDVKM. The DNA of the CDR3 is TGTGCCAGCAGTTTATTAGGGGGTGTTCGCCGTGAGCAGTTCTTC. The encoded protein is CASSLLGGVRREQFF.

In its sample, this clonotype was seen a few times. V gene TRBV23-1 combines with J gene TRBJ2-7; 10 nucleotides agree with TRBD1. TRBV23-1 is labeled an ORF, and its function is uncertain. This CDR3 comprises 15 residues. After removal of 2 bases from V and 9 bases from J, the junction contained 10 bases not matched to a gene. CDR3 in amino acids: CASSQPYGTGVMQYV. DNA of the CDR3: TGCGCCAGCAGTCAACCATATGGGACAGGGGTGATGCAGTACGTC.

The chain uses TRBV6-5 and TRBJ1-4; TRBD1 agrees at 7 bases. This CDR3 spans 15 amino acids. With 5 bases clipped from V and 8 bases from J, the junction kept 11 bases outside the gene matches. From germline, CDR1 is MNHEY and CDR2 SVGAGI. DNA of the CDR3: TGTGCCAGCAGTCCCCGGGACAGCTCCTGGGAAAAACTGTTTTTT. Amino acid sequence: CASSPRDSSWEKLFF.

The J gene is TRBJ2-3, the V gene TRBV20-1; D not certain. Germline-derived CDR1 and CDR2 are DFQATT and SNEGSKA (reference sequence). Trimming stripped 5 bases from V and 0 bases from J, with 6 bases between. The CDR3 length is 12 residues. CDR3 DNA: TGCAGTGCTCACGATAGCACAGATACGCAGTATTTT. It yields the protein CSAHDSTDTQYF.

This clonotype was seen a handful of times. The chain employs TRBV7-9 and TRBJ1-2, with D possibly matching TRBD1 (5 bases). CDR3 length equals 15 residues. The V end lost 0 bases, the J end lost 8 bases, and 16 bases lay between the germline ends. Germline CDR1 is SEHNR and CDR2 is FQNEAQ (reference sequence). The CDR3 protein is CASSLAGTATRGYTF. The CDR3 region has the DNA TGTGCCAGCAGCTTAGCTGGGACGGCGACAAGAGGCTACACCTTC.

The chain recombines TRBV7-2 with TRBJ2-5; D gene unclear. Germline CDR1 is SGHTA and CDR2 is FQGNSA. The CDR3 runs 11 residues. Trimming shortened V by 5 bases and J by 5 bases, and 6 bases separated the two germline ends. The CDR3 sequence: CASSTFETQYF. The CDR3 DNA reads as TGTGCCAGCAGCACGTTTGAGACCCAGTACTTC. The whole variable domain, filled in from reference TRBV7-2 and TRBJ2-5, reads GAGVSQSPSNKVTEKGKDVELRCDPISGHTALYWYRQSLGQGLEFLIYFQGNSAPDKSGLPSDRFSAERTGGSVSTLTIQRTQQEDSAVYLCASSTFETQYFGPGTRLLVL.

This clonotype was counted once. The rearrangement links TRBV20-1 to TRBJ1-1; 7 bases fit TRBD1. From germline, CDR1 is DFQATT and CDR2 SNEGSKA (reference sequence). Losses at the gene ends were 6 bases for V and 4 bases for J; bases not matched to a gene: 17. The CDR3 totals 16 residues. The CDR3 spells CSAPRNRGMGGTEAFF. CDR3 in DNA: TGCAGTGCGCCGAGGAACAGGGGAATGGGGGGCACTGAAGCTTTCTTT.

This chain uses TRBV5-5 with TRBJ2-7; D gene unclear. Germline V gene lookup returns CDR1 SGHKS and CDR2 YYEKEE (reference sequence). This CDR3 has 14 residues. The V and J ends lost 0 bases and 2 bases respectively, with 9 bases between them. In DNA form, the CDR3 reads TGTGCCAGCAGCTTGGACTGGACCGCCTACGAGCAGTACGTC. Residues: CASSLDWTAYEQYV.

The rearrangement uses TRBV29-1 and TRBJ2-1, with TRBD1 matching over 7 bases. The CDR3 totals 13 residues. The J segment lost 6 bases and the V segment lost 4 bases, leaving 6 bases of the junction unmatched. The germline gives CDR1 SQVTM, CDR2 ANQGSEA. The CDR3 sequence: CSVVTGASNEQFF. In DNA, the CDR3 is TGCAGCGTTGTAACAGGGGCGTCCAATGAGCAGTTCTTC.

This clonotype was counted a few times. The chain couples TRBV18 to TRBJ1-6, with D unresolved. The CDR3 loop spans 14 amino acids. Between the trimmed V and J ends, which lost 2 bases and 5 bases, there was a span of 7 bases. The germline V gene has CDR1 KGHSH and CDR2 LQKENI. The CDR3 here is CASSPGQNNSPLHF. The DNA for the CDR3 is TGTGCCAGCTCACCAGGGCAGAATAATTCACCCCTCCACTTT. Based on the CDR3 plus reference TRBV18 and TRBJ1-6, the full variable domain is NAGVMQNPRHLVRRRGQEARLRCSPMKGHSHVYWYRQLPEEGLKFMVYLQKENIIDESGMPKERFSAEFPKEGPSILRIQQVVRGDSAAYFCASSPGQNNSPLHFGNGTRLTVT.

This clonotype was seen a few times. V is TRBV5-1 and J is TRBJ1-1; D is possibly TRBD1 (5 bases). Germline CDR1 is SGHRS and CDR2 is YFSETQ. V was pared by 2 bases and J by 1 base, with 9 bases between. The CDR3 spans 14 residues. CDR3 protein: CASSFGGENTEAFF. As DNA, the CDR3 is TGCGCCAGCAGCTTTGGGGGGGAGAACACTGAAGCTTTCTTT.

This clonotype showed up just a few times. The chain joins TRBV7-3 to TRBJ1-5; 7 nucleotides agree with TRBD1. The CDR3 runs 13 residues. With 5 bases clipped from V and 5 bases from J, the junction kept 3 bases outside the gene matches. Germline loops: CDR1 SGHTA, CDR2 FQGTGA. The CDR3 DNA reads TGTGCCAGCAGCCTGGACAGGTATCAGCCCCAGCATTTT. This codes for CASSLDRYQPQHF.

This clonotype was counted a few times. The rearrangement joins TRBV5-1 to TRBJ1-4, with D perhaps TRBD1 (5 bases). Trimming removed 0 bases from V and 5 bases from J, with 11 bases in between. Germline values: CDR1 SGHRS, CDR2 YFSETQ. This CDR3 comprises 15 residues. The CDR3, as DNA: TGCGCCAGCAGCTTGGGATGGGGCAGCAATGAAAAACTGTTTTTT. Translating it yields CASSLGWGSNEKLFF.